These 21 T cell receptor beta chains share one sample of origin, sequenced in a study of identical twins. TCRdb reprocessed the 5' RACE reads via MiXCR and lists one record per CDR3 protein. The sample holds about 1.7 million distinct CDR3 sequences, around a third seen once. The material sequenced was cord blood. These receptors came from a newborn girl in good health.

The chain has TRBV2 and TRBJ2-7; TRBD1 aligns across 9 bases. The CDR3 sequence is 14 residues long. Trimming took 7 bases from V and 0 from J; bases not matched to a gene: 4. Germline-derived CDR1 and CDR2 are SNHLY and FYNNEI. CDR3 DNA sequence: TGTGCCAGCACCGACAGGGGGAACTCCTACGAGCAGTACTTC. This sequence encodes CASTDRGNSYEQYF.

Many counts were recorded for this clonotype. The chain combines TRBV10-3 with TRBJ2-3, with a tentative D call TRBD2 (6 bases). The CDR3 totals 14 residues. Trimming removed 5 bases from V and 0 bases from J, with 9 bases in between. Germline V gives CDR1 ENHRY, CDR2 SYGVKD. CDR3 coding DNA: TGTGCCATCAGTTCAGCGGGCAGCACAGATACGCAGTATTTT. Translated, it gives CAISSAGSTDTQYF.

The sample holds a few counts of this clonotype. The V and J genes are TRBV7-2 and TRBJ2-7; the D gene is possibly TRBD2 (6 bases). The CDR3 length is 15 residues. Germline CDR1 is SGHTA and CDR2 is FQGNSA. Between the trimmed V and J ends, which lost 2 bases and 3 bases, there was a span of 14 bases. The CDR3 sequence: CASSLMSPGVYEQYF. CDR3 in DNA: TGTGCCAGCAGCTTAATGAGTCCGGGGGTCTACGAGCAGTACTTC.

This clonotype came up many times. This chain uses TRBV27 with TRBJ1-5; D may be TRBD1 (5 bases). The ends were cut back, 5 bases at V and 7 bases at J, with 9 bases in the middle. Germline assignment: CDR1 MNHEY and CDR2 SMNVEV (reference sequence). The CDR3 runs 12 residues. The CDR3 protein is CASSGQGQPQHF. CDR3 in DNA: TGTGCCAGCAGTGGGCAGGGCCAGCCCCAGCATTTT.

CDR3 region: CSAVTGLLSYEQYF. CDR3 sequence (DNA): TGCAGTGCTGTGACGGGACTCCTCTCCTACGAGCAGTACTTC. This chain uses TRBV20-1 with TRBJ2-7, with D tentatively TRBD2 (6 bases). Trimming removed 5 bases at V and 0 bases at J, with 14 bases between. The CDR3 loop spans 14 amino acids. The germline gives CDR1 DFQATT, CDR2 SNEGSKA (reference sequence).

This clonotype was seen a few times. CDR3 in amino acids: CASSPGGQVAYSPLHF. The CDR3, as DNA: TGCGCCAGCAGCCCCGGGGGACAGGTCGCATATTCACCCCTCCACTTT. V usage is TRBV5-1 and J usage is TRBJ1-6; 8 nucleotides match TRBD1. V trimming: 4 bases; J trimming: 8 bases; junction bases outside the gene matches: 11. Germline CDR1 SGHRS, CDR2 YFSETQ. The CDR3 has 16 amino acids.

This clonotype was counted between two and nine times. This rearrangement joins TRBV28 to TRBJ1-2; 10 bases are a match to TRBD1. The CDR3 totals 16 residues. CDR1 is MDHEN, CDR2 SYDVKM, per germline. J gave up 5 bases and V 2 bases, and 8 bases lay outside the gene matches. The CDR3 region is CASSLPRQGAWYGYTF. CDR3 in DNA: TGTGCCAGCAGTTTACCCCGACAGGGGGCATGGTATGGCTACACCTTC.

This clonotype has more than one count but fewer than ten. The gene calls are TRBV28 and TRBJ2-7; D may be TRBD1 (6 bases). V gave up 1 base and J gave up 4 bases, with 11 bases separating them. Looked up from germline, CDR1 is MDHEN and CDR2 is SYDVKM. The CDR3 sequence is 14 residues long. The CDR3: CASSLLGTIYEQYF. The CDR3 coding sequence is TGTGCCAGCAGTTTATTAGGGACAATTTACGAGCAGTACTTC.

This chain joins TRBV5-1 and TRBJ2-7; TRBD2 matches at 13 bases. The CDR3 is made up of 17 amino acids. CDR1 and CDR2 (germline): SGHRS, YFSETQ. Trimming removed 1 base from V and 3 bases from J; junction bases left unmatched: 7. The CDR3 sequence: CASSLLLGTSGIYEQYF. The CDR3 coding sequence is TGCGCCAGCAGCTTGTTGCTCGGGACTAGCGGGATCTACGAGCAGTACTTC.

Details on this clonotype: At one end the junction does not follow the germline gene, possibly because of a read error. J is TRBJ2-3 and V is TRBV12-3 or TRBV12-4; 11 bases line up with TRBD2. There are 15 residues in the CDR3. CDR3 residues: CSSSSSGGPADTQYF. CDR3 nucleotides: TGTTCCAGCAGTTCTAGCGGGGGGCCCGCAGATACGCAGTATTTT.

The J gene is TRBJ2-5, the V gene TRBV20-1, with 11 bases aligning to TRBD2. The CDR3 has 17 residues. V was clipped by 1 base and J by 3 bases; unmatched bases: 10. Per the germline V gene, CDR1 is DFQATT and CDR2 is SNEGSKA (reference sequence). The CDR3: CSARGSIKLAGEETQYF. CDR3 nucleotide sequence: TGCAGTGCTAGAGGGTCTATCAAACTAGCGGGAGAAGAGACCCAGTACTTC.

The genes are TRBV30 and TRBJ1-1; weak D call: TRBD1 (5 bases). Germline assignment: CDR1 GTSNPN and CDR2 SVGIG (reference sequence). The ends were cut back, 5 bases at V and 1 base at J, with 5 bases in the middle. This CDR3 contains 11 residues. CDR3: CAWGQNTEAFF. Here the CDR3 DNA reads TGTGCCTGGGGACAGAACACTGAAGCTTTCTTT.

The rearrangement uses TRBV27 and TRBJ2-1; 9 bases fit TRBD1. Germline CDR1 and CDR2: MNHEY and SMNVEV (reference sequence). After removal of 6 bases from V and 1 base from J, the junction contained 22 bases not matched to a gene. The CDR3 has 21 residues. The CDR3 DNA follows: TGTGCCAGCAGGAGTTTCCCCTTCTCGGGACAGGGTACTTATTCCTACAATGAGCAGTTCTTC. Amino acids: CASRSFPFSGQGTYSYNEQFF.

V is TRBV7-9 and J is TRBJ2-2; 8 nucleotides line up with TRBD2. V gave up 4 bases and J gave up 0 bases; unmatched junction bases: 4. CDR1 and CDR2 from the germline V gene are SEHNR and FQNEAQ (reference sequence). The CDR3 covers 16 residues. The CDR3: CASSWELAANTGELFF. The CDR3 nucleotides read TGTGCCAGCAGCTGGGAACTAGCGGCGAACACCGGGGAGCTGTTTTTT.

The genes are TRBV20-1 and TRBJ2-6; a possible D gene is TRBD2 (5 bases). Germline V gene lookup returns CDR1 DFQATT and CDR2 SNEGSKA (reference sequence). Between the trimmed V and J ends, which lost 3 bases and 0 bases, there was a span of 9 bases. The CDR3 is made up of 15 amino acids. In DNA form, the CDR3 reads TGCAGTGCTAGGGACTGGTTCTCTGGGGCCAACGTCCTGACTTTC. Translation gives CSARDWFSGANVLTF.

The chain links TRBV28 to TRBJ1-1, with 10 bases aligning to TRBD1. CDR1 and CDR2 (germline): MDHEN, SYDVKM. This CDR3 is 17 amino acids long. J gave up 1 base and V 4 bases, and 9 bases lay outside the gene matches. CDR3 nucleotide sequence: TGTGCCAGCAGTTCTTTCCGGGACAGGGGACGGAACACTGAAGCTTTCTTT. Its protein product is CASSSFRDRGRNTEAFF.

A few counts support this clonotype. Written as DNA, the CDR3 is TGTGCCACCAGTCTGAACGGAGGGTCACCCTACAATGAGCAGTTCTTC. Residues: CATSLNGGSPYNEQFF. The chain employs TRBV24-1 and TRBJ2-1, with D possibly matching TRBD2 (6 bases). In germline, CDR1 is KGHDR, CDR2 SFDVKD. This CDR3 is 16 amino acids long. V lost 6 bases to trimming and J lost 2 bases, with 16 bases between them.

This chain uses TRBV10-3 with TRBJ2-7; D may match TRBD1 or TRBD2 (7 bases each). Germline V gene lookup returns CDR1 ENHRY and CDR2 SYGVKD. Trimming shortened V by 10 bases and J by 2 bases, and 15 bases separated the two germline ends. The CDR3 spans 13 residues. CDR3 nucleotides: TGTGCCACAGGGGGTGGGACTACCTACGAGCAGTACTTC. This gives the protein CATGGGTTYEQYF.

The CDR3 here is CASIQLDRGRGDTEAFF. As DNA, the CDR3 is TGTGCCAGCATCCAATTGGACAGGGGGCGCGGGGACACTGAAGCTTTCTTT. This chain joins TRBV21-1 and TRBJ1-1; the table's TRBD1 call for D was not verified on the DNA. TRBV21-1 is flagged as a pseudogene. The CDR3 runs to 17 residues.

The rearrangement joins TRBV3-1 to TRBJ1-4; D remains unclear. CDR3 size: 15 residues. Germline V gene sequence: CDR1 LGHDT, CDR2 YNNKEL (reference sequence). V lost 1 base, J lost 2 bases, and 8 bases lay in between. CDR3 bases: TGTGCCAGCAGCCAAGTAATCACCACTAATGAAAAACTGTTTTTT. Residues: CASSQVITTNEKLFF.

V and J are TRBV7-9 and TRBJ2-3; D is unresolved. CDR1 is SEHNR, CDR2 FQNEAQ, per germline (reference sequence). The CDR3 contains 12 residues. V shed 1 base and J shed 7 bases, with 6 bases lying between them. The CDR3 here is CASSLVPHTQYF. As DNA, the CDR3 is TGTGCCAGCAGCTTAGTTCCCCATACGCAGTATTTT.